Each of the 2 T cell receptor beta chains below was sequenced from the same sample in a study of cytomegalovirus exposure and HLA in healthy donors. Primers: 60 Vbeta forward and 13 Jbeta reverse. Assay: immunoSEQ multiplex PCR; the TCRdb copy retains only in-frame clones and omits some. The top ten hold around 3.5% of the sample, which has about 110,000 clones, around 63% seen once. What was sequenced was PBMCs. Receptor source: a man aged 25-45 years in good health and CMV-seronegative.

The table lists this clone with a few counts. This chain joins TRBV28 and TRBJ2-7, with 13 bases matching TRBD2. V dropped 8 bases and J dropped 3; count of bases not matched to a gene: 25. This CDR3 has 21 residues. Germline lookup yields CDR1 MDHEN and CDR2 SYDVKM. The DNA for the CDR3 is TGTGCCAGCTCAACCTACTTACTAGCGGGAGGGCTCCGCGGAGGTCTCTACGAGCAGTACTTC. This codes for CASSTYLLAGGLRGGLYEQYF.

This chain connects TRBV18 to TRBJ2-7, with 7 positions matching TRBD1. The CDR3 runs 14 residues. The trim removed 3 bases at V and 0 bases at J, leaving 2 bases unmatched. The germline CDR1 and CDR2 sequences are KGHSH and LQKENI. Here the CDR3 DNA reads TGTGCCAGCTCACCGGGGGACAGCTCCTACGAGCAGTACTTC. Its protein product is CASSPGDSSYEQYF.